The T cell receptor (beta chain) described here comes from a study of cytomegalovirus exposure and HLA in healthy donors. Study-level information: Earlier work reported 100 million or so unique TCR beta sequences from 170 million or so T cells. Just over 80% of approximately 400 genotyped donors fell in the Caucasian-associated ancestry cluster. Broader study findings: In a later analysis, donors in an Asian-associated ancestry cluster reportedly had fewer N-insertions in productive TCRs than the cohort mean.

The study ran its PCR with 60 Vbeta and 13 Jbeta primers. Clones were read by immunoSEQ multiplex PCR, and TCRdb kept only the in-frame ones, dropping some. The repertoire holds about 200,000 clones, with around four fifths as singletons. This clone was seen a few times. Its antigen remains unidentified. Healthy bone marrow donors made up the cohort. The sequenced sample consisted of PBMCs. The clonotype was recovered from a woman aged 40-49 years in good health and CMV-seronegative.

CDR3 sequence (DNA): TGTGCCAGCAGTTTGTCGCTAGCGGTTTCCTACAATGAGCAGTTCTTC. Amino acids: CASSLSLAVSYNEQFF. This sequence joins TRBV27 and TRBJ2-1, with 7 bases that match TRBD2. V lost 3 bases, J lost 1 base, and 6 bases stayed unmatched. The germline V gene has CDR1 MNHEY and CDR2 SMNVEV (reference sequence). The CDR3 is 16 residues long.